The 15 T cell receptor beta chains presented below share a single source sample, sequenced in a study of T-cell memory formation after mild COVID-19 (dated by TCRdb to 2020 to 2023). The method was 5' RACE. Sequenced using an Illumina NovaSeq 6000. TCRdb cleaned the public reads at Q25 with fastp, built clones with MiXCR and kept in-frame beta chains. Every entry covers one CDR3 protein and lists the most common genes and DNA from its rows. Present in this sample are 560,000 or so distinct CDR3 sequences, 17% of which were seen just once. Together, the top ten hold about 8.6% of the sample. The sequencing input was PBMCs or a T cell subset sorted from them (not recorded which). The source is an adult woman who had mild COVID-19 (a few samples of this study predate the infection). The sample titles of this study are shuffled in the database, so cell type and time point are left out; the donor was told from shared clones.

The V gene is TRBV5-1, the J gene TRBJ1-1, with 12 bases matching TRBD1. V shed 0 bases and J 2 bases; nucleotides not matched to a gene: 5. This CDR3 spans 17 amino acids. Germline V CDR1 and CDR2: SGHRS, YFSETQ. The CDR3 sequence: CASSLEAGTGGNTEAFF. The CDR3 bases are TGCGCCAGCAGCTTGGAAGCCGGGACAGGGGGCAACACTGAAGCTTTCTTT.

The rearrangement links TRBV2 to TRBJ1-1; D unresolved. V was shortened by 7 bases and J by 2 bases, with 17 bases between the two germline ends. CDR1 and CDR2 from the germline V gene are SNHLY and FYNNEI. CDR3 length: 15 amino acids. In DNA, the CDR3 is TGTGCCAGCACTGGGGTCGGCGCGGGAAACACTGAAGCTTTCTTT. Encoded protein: CASTGVGAGNTEAFF. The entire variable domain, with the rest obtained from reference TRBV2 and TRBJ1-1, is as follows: EPEVTQTPSHQVTQMGQEVILRCVPISNHLYFYWYRQILGQKVEFLVSFYNNEISEKSEIFDDQFSVERPDGSNFTLKIRSTKLEDSAMYFCASTGVGAGNTEAFFGQGTRLTVV.

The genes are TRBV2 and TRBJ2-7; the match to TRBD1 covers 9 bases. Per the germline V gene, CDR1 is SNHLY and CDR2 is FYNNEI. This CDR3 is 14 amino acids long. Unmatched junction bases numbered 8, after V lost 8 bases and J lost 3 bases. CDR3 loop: CASQRGQGFYEQYF. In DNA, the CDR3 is TGTGCCAGCCAGCGGGGACAGGGATTCTACGAGCAGTACTTC.

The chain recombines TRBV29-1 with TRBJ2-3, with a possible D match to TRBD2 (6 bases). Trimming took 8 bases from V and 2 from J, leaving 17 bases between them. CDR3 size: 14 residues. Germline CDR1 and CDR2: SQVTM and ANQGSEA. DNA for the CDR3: TGCAGCTCCCTCGGGGGAGGAACCACAGATACGCAGTATTTT. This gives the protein CSSLGGGTTDTQYF.

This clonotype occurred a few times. CDR3 amino acids: CASSLRDSPSSKAFF. CDR3 DNA sequence: TGTGCCAGCAGCCTCCGGGACAGTCCCTCTTCTAAAGCTTTCTTT. The rearrangement joins TRBV7-9 to TRBJ1-1; TRBD1 matches 7 bases. CDR1 is SEHNR and CDR2 is FQNEAQ in the germline V gene (reference sequence). The CDR3 runs 15 residues. The J segment lost 9 bases and the V segment lost 5 bases, leaving 15 bases of the junction unmatched.

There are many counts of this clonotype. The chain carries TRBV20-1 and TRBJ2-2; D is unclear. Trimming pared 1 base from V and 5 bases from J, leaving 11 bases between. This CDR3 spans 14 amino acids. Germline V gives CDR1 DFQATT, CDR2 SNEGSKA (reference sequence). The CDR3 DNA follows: TGCAGTGCTAGAGGCCCAGGTGGGACCGGGGAGCTGTTTTTT. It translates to CSARGPGGTGELFF.

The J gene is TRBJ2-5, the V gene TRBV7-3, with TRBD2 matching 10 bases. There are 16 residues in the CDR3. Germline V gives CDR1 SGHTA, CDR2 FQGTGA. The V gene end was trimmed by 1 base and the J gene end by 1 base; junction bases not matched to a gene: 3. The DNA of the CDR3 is TGTGCCAGCAGCTTAATAGCGGGGGGTCCCCAAGAGACCCAGTACTTC. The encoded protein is CASSLIAGGPQETQYF.

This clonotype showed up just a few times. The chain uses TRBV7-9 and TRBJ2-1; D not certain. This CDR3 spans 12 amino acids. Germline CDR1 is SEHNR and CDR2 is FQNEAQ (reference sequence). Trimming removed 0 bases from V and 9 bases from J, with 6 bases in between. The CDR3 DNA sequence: TGTGCCAGCAGCTTAGCGCCGAGTGAGCAGTTCTTC. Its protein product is CASSLAPSEQFF.

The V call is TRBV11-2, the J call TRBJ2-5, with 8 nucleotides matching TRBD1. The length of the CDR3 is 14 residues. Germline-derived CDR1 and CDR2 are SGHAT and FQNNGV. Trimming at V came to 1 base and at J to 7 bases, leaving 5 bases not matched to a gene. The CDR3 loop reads CASSLAGQGTTQYF. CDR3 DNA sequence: TGTGCCAGCAGCTTAGCCGGACAGGGTACGACCCAGTACTTC. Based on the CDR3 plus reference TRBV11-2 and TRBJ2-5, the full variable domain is EAGVAQSPRYKIIEKRQSVAFWCNPISGHATLYWYQQILGQGPKLLIQFQNNGVVDDSQLPKDRFSAERLKGVDSTLKIQPAKLEDSAVYLCASSLAGQGTTQYFGPGTRLLVL.

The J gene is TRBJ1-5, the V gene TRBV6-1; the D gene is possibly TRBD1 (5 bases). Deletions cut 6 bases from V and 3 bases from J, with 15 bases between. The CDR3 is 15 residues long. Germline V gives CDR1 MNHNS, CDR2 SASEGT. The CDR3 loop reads CASSPFGGNNQPQHF. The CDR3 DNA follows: TGTGCCAGCAGCCCCTTTGGGGGAAACAATCAGCCCCAGCATTTT.

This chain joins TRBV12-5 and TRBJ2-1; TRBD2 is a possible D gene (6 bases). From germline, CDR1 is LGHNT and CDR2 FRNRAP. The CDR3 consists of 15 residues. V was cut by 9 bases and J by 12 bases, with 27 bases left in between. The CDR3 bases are TGTGCTAGGCGACTCGGGGAGGAGCAGCCCGGTGGGCAGTTCTTC. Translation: CARRLGEEQPGGQFF.

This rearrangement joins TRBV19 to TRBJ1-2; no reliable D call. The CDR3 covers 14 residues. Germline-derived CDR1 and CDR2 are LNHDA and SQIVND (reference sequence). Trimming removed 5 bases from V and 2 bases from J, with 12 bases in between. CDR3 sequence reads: CASSADGTNYGYTF. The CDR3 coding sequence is TGTGCCAGTAGTGCGGACGGAACCAACTATGGCTACACCTTC.

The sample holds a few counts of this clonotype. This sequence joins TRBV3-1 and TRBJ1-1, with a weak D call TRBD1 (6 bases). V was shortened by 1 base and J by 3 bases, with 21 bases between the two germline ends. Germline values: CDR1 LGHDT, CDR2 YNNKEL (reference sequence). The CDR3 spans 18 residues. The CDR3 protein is CASSQVSSRAGVYTEAFF. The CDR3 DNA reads TGTGCCAGCAGCCAAGTATCATCTAGGGCAGGGGTTTACACTGAAGCTTTCTTT.

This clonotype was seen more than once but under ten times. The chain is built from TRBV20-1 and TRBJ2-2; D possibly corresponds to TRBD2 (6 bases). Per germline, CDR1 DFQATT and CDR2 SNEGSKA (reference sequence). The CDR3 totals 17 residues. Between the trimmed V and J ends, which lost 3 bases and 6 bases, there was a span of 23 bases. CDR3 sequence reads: CSASSGPNTVEPGELFF. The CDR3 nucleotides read TGCAGTGCTAGTAGCGGACCGAACACGGTAGAGCCCGGGGAGCTGTTTTTT.

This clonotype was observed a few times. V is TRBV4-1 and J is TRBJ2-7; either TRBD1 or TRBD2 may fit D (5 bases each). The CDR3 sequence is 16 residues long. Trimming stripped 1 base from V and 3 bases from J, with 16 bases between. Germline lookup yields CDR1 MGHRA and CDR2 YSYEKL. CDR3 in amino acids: CASSQGNRDDRYEQYF. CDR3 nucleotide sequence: TGCGCCAGCAGCCAAGGGAACCGGGACGACCGCTACGAGCAGTACTTC.